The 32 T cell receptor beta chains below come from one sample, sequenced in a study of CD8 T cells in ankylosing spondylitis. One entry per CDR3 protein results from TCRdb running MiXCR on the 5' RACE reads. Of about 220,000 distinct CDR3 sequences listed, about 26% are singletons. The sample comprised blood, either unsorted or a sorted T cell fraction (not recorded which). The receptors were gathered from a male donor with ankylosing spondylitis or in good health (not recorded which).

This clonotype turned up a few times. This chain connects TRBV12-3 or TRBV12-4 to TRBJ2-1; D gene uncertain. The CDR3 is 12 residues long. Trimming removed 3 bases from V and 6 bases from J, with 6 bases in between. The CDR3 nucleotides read TGTGCCAGCAGTTTTACTCTCAATGAGCAGTTCTTC. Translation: CASSFTLNEQFF.

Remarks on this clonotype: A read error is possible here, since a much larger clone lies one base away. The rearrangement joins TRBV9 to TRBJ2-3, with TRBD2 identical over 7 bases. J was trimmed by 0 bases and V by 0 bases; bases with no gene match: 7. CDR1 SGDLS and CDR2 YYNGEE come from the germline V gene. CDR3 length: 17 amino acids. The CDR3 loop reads CASSVGRGGRSTDTQYF. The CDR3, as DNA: TGTGCCAGCAGCGTAGGGAGGGGCGGGAGAAGCACAGATACGCAGTATTTT. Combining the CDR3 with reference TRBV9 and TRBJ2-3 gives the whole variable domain DSGVTQTPKHLITATGQRVTLRCSPRSGDLSVYWYQQSLDQGLQFLIQYYNGEERAKGNILERFSAQQFPDLHSELNLSSLELGDSALYFCASSVGRGGRSTDTQYFGPGTRLTVL.

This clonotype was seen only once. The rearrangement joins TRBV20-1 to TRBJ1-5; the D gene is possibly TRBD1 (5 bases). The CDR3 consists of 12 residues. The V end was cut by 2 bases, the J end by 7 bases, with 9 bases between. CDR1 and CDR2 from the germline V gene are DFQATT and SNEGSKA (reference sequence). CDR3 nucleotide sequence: TGCAGTGCTAGACGGCAGGGCCAGCCCCAGCATTTT. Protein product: CSARRQGQPQHF.

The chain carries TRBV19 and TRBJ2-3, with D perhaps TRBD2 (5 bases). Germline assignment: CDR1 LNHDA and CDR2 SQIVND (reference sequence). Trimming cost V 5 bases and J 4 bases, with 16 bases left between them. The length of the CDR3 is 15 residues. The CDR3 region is CASSPPRGLADTQYF. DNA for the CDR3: TGTGCCAGTAGTCCCCCCCGGGGTTTGGCAGATACGCAGTATTTT. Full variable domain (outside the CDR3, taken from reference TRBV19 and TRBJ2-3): DGGITQSPKYLFRKEGQNVTLSCEQNLNHDAMYWYRQDPGQGLRLIYYSQIVNDFQKGDIAEGYSVSREKKESFPLTVTSAQKNPTAFYLCASSPPRGLADTQYFGPGTRLTVL.

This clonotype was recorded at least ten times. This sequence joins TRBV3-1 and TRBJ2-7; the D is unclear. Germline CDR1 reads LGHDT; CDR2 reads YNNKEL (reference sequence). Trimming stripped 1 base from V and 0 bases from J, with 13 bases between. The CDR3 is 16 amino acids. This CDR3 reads CASSQAVPLSSYEQYF. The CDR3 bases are TGTGCCAGCAGCCAAGCTGTCCCACTGAGCTCCTACGAGCAGTACTTC.

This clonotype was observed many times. CDR3 nucleotide sequence: TGTGCCAGCAGCCAAGAATCCAGGGGGGGCGGCTACACCTTC. Amino acid sequence: CASSQESRGGGYTF. The chain joins TRBV3-1 to TRBJ1-2, with TRBD1 identical over 7 bases. The length of the CDR3 is 14 residues. Germline CDR1 reads LGHDT; CDR2 reads YNNKEL (reference sequence). Losses at the gene ends were 0 bases for V and 8 bases for J; bases not matched to a gene: 6.

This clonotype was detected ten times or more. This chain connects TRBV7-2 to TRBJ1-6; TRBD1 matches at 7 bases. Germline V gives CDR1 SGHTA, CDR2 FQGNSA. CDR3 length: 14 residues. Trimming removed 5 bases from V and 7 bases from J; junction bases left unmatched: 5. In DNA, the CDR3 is TGTGCCAGCAGCCGGGACAGCTTCAATTCACCCCTCCACTTT. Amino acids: CASSRDSFNSPLHF. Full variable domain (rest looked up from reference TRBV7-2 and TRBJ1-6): GAGVSQSPSNKVTEKGKDVELRCDPISGHTALYWYRQSLGQGLEFLIYFQGNSAPDKSGLPSDRFSAERTGGSVSTLTIQRTQQEDSAVYLCASSRDSFNSPLHFGNGTRLTVT.

CDR3 nucleotides: TGCGCCAGCAGCTTGCAACCCACCGTCCAGTATTTT. Translating it yields CASSLQPTVQYF. The V gene is TRBV5-1, the J gene TRBJ2-3; D is undetermined. Per the germline V gene, CDR1 is SGHRS and CDR2 is YFSETQ. CDR3 size: 12 residues. The V and J ends lost 1 base and 12 bases respectively, with 12 bases between them.

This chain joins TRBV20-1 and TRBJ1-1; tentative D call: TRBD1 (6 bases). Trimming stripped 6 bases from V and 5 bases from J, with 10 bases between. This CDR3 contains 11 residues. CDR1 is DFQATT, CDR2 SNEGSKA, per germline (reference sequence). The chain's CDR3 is CSAPRGTEAFF. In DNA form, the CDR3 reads TGCAGTGCCCCTAGGGGGACTGAAGCTTTCTTT.

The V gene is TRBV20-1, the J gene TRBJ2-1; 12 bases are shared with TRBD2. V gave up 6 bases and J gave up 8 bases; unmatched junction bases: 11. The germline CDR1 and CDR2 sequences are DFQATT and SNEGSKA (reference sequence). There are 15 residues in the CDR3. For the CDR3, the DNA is TGCAGTGCAAGACTAGCGGGAGCCCCGGAGGATGAGCAGTTCTTC. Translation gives CSARLAGAPEDEQFF.

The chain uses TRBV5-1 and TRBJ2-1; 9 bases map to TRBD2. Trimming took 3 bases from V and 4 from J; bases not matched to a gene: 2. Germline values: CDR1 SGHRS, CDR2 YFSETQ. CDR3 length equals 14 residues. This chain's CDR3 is CASSSSGTYNEQFF. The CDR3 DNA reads TGCGCCAGCAGCTCTAGCGGGACTTACAATGAGCAGTTCTTC.

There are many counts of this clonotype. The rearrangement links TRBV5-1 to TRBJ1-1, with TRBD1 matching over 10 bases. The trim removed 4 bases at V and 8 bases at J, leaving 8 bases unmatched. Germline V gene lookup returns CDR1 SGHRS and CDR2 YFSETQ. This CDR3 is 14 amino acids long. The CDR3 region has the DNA TGCGCCAGCAGCCGAGAACCGGGACAGGGGGAAGCTTTCTTT. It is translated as CASSREPGQGEAFF.

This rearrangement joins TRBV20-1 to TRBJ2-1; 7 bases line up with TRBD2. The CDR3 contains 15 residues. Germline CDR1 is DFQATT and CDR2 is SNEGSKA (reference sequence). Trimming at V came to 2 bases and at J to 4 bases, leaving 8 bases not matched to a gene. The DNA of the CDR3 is TGCAGTGCTAGACTGGCCGGGAGGATTTACAATGAGCAGTTCTTC. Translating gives CSARLAGRIYNEQFF.

For the CDR3, the DNA is TGTGCCAGCAGCGTAGGTGCCAGGGTTCCTGGGGCCAACGTCCTGACTTTC. The encoded protein is CASSVGARVPGANVLTF. The rearrangement uses TRBV9 and TRBJ2-6; a weak D match, TRBD1 (5 bases). CDR1 SGDLS and CDR2 YYNGEE come from the germline V gene. Trimming took off 0 bases at V and 2 bases at J, with 12 bases between the two ends. The CDR3 consists of 17 residues.

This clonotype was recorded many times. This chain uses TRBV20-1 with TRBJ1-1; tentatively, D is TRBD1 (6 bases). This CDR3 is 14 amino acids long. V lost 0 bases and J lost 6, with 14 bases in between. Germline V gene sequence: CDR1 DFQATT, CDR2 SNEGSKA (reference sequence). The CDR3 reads CSARDFQGQPEAFF. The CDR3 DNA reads TGCAGTGCTAGAGACTTTCAAGGACAGCCTGAAGCTTTCTTT.

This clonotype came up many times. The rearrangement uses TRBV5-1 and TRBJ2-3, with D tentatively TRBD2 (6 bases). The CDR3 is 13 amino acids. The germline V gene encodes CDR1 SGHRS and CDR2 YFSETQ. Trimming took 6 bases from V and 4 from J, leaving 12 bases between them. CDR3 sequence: CASTTGVADTQYF. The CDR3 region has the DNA TGCGCCAGCACGACGGGAGTCGCAGATACGCAGTATTTT. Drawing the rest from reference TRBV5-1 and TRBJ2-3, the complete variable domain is KAGVTQTPRYLIKTRGQQVTLSCSPISGHRSVSWYQQTPGQGLQFLFEYFSETQRNKGNFPGRFSGRQFSNSRSEMNVSTLELGDSALYLCASTTGVADTQYFGPGTRLTVL.

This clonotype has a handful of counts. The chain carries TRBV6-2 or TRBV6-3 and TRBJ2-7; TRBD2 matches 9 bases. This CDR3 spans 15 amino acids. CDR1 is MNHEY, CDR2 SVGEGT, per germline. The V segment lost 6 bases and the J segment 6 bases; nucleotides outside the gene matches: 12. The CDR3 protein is CASSPGLASLGEQYF. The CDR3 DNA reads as TGTGCCAGCAGCCCCGGACTAGCGAGCTTAGGCGAGCAGTACTTC.

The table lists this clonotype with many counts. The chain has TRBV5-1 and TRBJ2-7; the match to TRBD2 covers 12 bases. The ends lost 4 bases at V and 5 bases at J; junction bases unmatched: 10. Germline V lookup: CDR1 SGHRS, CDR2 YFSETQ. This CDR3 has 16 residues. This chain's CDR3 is CASSLTSGRSSHEQYF. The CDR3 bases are TGCGCCAGCAGCCTTACTAGCGGGAGGTCTAGCCACGAGCAGTACTTC. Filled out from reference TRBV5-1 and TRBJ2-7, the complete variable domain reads KAGVTQTPRYLIKTRGQQVTLSCSPISGHRSVSWYQQTPGQGLQFLFEYFSETQRNKGNFPGRFSGRQFSNSRSEMNVSTLELGDSALYLCASSLTSGRSSHEQYFGPGTRLTVT.

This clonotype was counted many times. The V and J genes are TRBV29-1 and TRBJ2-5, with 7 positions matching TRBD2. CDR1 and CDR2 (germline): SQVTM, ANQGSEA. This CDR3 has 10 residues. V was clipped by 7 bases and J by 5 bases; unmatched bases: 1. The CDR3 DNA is TGCAGCGCCGGGGGGGAGACCCAGTACTTC. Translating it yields CSAGGETQYF.

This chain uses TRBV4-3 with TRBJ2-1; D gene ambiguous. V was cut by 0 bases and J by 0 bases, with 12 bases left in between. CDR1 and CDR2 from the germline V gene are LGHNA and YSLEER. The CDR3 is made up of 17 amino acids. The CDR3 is CASSQDRGGSSYNEQFF. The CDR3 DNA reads TGCGCCAGCAGCCAAGATCGCGGCGGAAGCTCCTACAATGAGCAGTTCTTC.

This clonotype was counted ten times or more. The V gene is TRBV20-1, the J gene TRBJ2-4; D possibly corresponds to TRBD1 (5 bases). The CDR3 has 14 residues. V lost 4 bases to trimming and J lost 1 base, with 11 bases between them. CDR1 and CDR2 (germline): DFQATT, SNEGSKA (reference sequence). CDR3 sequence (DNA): TGCAGTGCTATCCCAGGGTTGGCCAAAAACATTCAGTACTTC. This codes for CSAIPGLAKNIQYF.

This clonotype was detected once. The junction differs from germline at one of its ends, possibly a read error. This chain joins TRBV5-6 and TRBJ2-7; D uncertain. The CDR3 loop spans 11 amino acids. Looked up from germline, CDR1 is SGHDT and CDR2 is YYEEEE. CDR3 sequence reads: CASSHGPNVDF. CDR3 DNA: TGTGCCAGCAGCCACGGGCCTAACGTAGACTTC.

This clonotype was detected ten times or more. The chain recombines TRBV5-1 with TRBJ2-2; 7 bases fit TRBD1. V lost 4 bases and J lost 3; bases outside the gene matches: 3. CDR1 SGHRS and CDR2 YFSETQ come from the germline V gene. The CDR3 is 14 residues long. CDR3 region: CASSRDRDTGELFF. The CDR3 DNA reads TGCGCCAGCAGCCGTGACAGGGACACCGGGGAGCTGTTTTTT.

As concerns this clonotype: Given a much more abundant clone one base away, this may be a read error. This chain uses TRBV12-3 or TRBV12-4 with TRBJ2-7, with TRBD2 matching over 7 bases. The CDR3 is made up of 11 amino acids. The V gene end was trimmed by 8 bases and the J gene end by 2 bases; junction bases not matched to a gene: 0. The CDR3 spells CASGRAYEQYF. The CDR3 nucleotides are TGTGCCAGCGGGAGGGCCTACGAGCAGTACTTC.

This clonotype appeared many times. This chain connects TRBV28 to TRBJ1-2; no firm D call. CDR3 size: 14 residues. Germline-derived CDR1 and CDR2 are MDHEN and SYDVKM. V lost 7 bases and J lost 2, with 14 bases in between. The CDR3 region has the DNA TGTGCCAGCACTCCCATGGGGTTGAACTATGGCTACACCTTC. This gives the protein CASTPMGLNYGYTF.

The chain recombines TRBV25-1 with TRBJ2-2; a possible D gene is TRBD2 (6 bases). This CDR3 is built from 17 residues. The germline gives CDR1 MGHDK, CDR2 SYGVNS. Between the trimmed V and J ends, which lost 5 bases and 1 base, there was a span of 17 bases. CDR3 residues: CASSPPIPGLNTGELFF. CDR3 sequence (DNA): TGTGCCAGCAGTCCACCAATTCCGGGACTGAACACCGGGGAGCTGTTTTTT.

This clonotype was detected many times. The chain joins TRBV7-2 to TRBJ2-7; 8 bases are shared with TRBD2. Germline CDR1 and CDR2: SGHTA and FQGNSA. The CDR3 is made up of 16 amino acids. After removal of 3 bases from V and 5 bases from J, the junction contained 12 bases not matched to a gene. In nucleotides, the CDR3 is TGTGCCAGCAGCTTGCCTCCCGGGACTAGACGGGACGAGCAGTACTTC. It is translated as CASSLPPGTRRDEQYF.

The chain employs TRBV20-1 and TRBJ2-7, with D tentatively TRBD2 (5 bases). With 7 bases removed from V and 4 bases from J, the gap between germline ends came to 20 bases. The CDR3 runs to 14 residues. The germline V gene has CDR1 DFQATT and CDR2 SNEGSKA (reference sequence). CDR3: CSVVLAGPGYEQYF. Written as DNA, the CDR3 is TGCAGTGTCGTTTTGGCGGGCCCCGGGTACGAGCAGTACTTC.

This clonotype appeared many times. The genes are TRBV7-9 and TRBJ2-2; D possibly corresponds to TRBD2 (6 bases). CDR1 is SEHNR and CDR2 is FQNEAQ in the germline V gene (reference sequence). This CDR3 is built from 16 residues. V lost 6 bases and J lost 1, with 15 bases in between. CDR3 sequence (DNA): TGTGCCAGCAGACCCCCTGGGGGACTGAACACCGGGGAGCTGTTTTTT. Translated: CASRPPGGLNTGELFF.

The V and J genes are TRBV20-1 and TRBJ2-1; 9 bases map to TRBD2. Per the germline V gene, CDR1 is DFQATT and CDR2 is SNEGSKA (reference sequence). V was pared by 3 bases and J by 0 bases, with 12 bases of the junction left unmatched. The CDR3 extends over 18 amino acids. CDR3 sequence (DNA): TGCAGTGCTAGCCCAGCGGGAGGTGCCCGAAGCTCCTACAATGAGCAGTTCTTC. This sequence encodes CSASPAGGARSSYNEQFF.

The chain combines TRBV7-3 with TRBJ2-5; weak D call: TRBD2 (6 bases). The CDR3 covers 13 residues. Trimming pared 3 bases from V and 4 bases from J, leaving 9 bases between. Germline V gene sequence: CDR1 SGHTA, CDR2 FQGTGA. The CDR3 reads CASSLGTSETQYF. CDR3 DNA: TGTGCCAGCAGCTTGGGGACTTCAGAGACCCAGTACTTC.

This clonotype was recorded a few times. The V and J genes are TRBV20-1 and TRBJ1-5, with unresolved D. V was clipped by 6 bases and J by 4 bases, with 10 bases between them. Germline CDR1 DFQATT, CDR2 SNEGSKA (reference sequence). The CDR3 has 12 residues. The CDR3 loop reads CSALASNQPQHF. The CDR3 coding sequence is TGCAGTGCCCTAGCTAGTAATCAGCCCCAGCATTTT.